The text below deals with one T cell receptor (beta chain). Its antigen is still unknown. This record comes from a study of cytomegalovirus exposure and HLA in healthy donors. The PCR ran on 60 Vbeta and 13 Jbeta primers. The data were produced by immunoSEQ multiplex PCR, yet TCRdb's version contains in-frame clones alone and is incomplete. Seen in this sample are 110,000 to 150,000 clones; the ten most common clones hold about 2.3%. Germline CDR1 reads LNHDA; CDR2 reads SQIVND (reference sequence). The ends lost 6 bases at V and 2 bases at J; junction bases unmatched: 5. CDR3 length equals 16 residues. Whole-study findings and limits: When a later analysis compared HLA-associated TCR beta chains with equally common others, the HLA-associated chains turned out to be more clonally expanded and to have lower generation probabilities.

Material: PBMCs. The gene calls are TRBV19 and TRBJ2-6; 9 bases agree with TRBD1. This receptor was identified in a woman younger than 30 in good health and CMV-seronegative. The CDR3 nucleotides are TGTGCCAGTAGACCCGGGACAGGGACTGGGGCCAACGTCCTGACTTTC. Translation: CASRPGTGTGANVLTF.